This TCR beta chain was recovered during a study of shared clonotypes between healthy human individuals. A remark on this clone: Its target is not known.

CDR1 and CDR2 from the germline V gene are SGHRS and YFSETQ. V was shortened by 1 base and J by 5 bases, with 16 bases between the two germline ends. The CDR3 is made up of 16 amino acids. Whole-study results and caveats: The study found lower generation probabilities in non-shared clonotypes than in those shared by all four donors. Estimated richness was generally greater in naive than memory subsets.

Only in-frame clones appear in the TCRdb table, and some are missing; sequencing was by immunoSEQ multiplex PCR. Of around 2.5 million clones detected, approximately 94% appear once; the ten largest clones hold approximately 0.35%. The chain couples TRBV5-1 to TRBJ1-5; a possible D gene is TRBD1 (6 bases). Sequencing was done on a sample of naive CD4+ T cells from PBMCs. The sample's subset: CD45RA+ positively selected. The sequence came from a man aged 18 to 30 in good health. Some clones in this sample may be carry-over from other donors' samples. CDR3 sequence (DNA): TGCGCCAGCAGCTTGACAGGGATCGTTGGGGATCAGCCCCAGCATTTT. Its protein product is CASSLTGIVGDQPQHF.